A single sample is the source of the 4 T cell receptor beta chains below, sequenced in a study of blood T cell repertoires in COVID-19. Data came from immunoSEQ multiplex PCR; TCRdb stores just in-frame clones and leaves some out. The table shows approximately 98,000 clones, with just over 85% occurring only once. What was sequenced was peripheral blood. The receptor set was obtained from a human donor in a cohort sampled during active COVID-19.

J is TRBJ1-5 and V is TRBV5-1; TRBD1 agrees at 8 bases. V was pared by 4 bases and J by 8 bases, with 8 bases of the junction left unmatched. This CDR3 contains 14 residues. Germline values: CDR1 SGHRS, CDR2 YFSETQ. The CDR3, as DNA: TGCGCCAGCAGCCTCTCAGGGGGCTCTGAGCCCCAGCATTTT. This translates into CASSLSGGSEPQHF.

The rearrangement links TRBV6-5 to TRBJ2-7, with TRBD1 identical over 9 bases. The CDR3 consists of 15 residues. The germline V gene encodes CDR1 MNHEY and CDR2 SVGAGI. V lost 2 bases to trimming and J lost 1 base; unmatched junction nucleotides: 3. CDR3 in amino acids: CASSYGDRVSYEQYF. In DNA, the CDR3 is TGTGCCAGCAGTTACGGGGACAGGGTGTCCTACGAGCAGTACTTC.

The chain has TRBV7-8 and TRBJ2-7; 7 positions agree with TRBD1. V lost 1 base to trimming and J lost 0 bases; unmatched junction nucleotides: 3. Per the germline V gene, CDR1 is SGHVS and CDR2 is FQNEAQ. The CDR3 runs to 15 residues. As DNA, the CDR3 is TGTGCCAGCAGCTTAGGGGACAGCCCCTCCTACGAGCAGTACTTC. Protein product: CASSLGDSPSYEQYF.

This chain joins TRBV3-1 (or the pseudogene TRBV3-2) and TRBJ2-7; TRBD2 matches at 9 bases. V gave up 0 bases and J gave up 3 bases; unmatched junction bases: 6. Looked up from germline, CDR1 is LGHDT and CDR2 is YNNKEL (reference sequence). The CDR3 consists of 16 residues. In nucleotides, the CDR3 is TGTGCCAGCAGCCAAGATCACCTAGCGGGATACTACGAGCAGTACTTC. Amino acids: CASSQDHLAGYYEQYF.